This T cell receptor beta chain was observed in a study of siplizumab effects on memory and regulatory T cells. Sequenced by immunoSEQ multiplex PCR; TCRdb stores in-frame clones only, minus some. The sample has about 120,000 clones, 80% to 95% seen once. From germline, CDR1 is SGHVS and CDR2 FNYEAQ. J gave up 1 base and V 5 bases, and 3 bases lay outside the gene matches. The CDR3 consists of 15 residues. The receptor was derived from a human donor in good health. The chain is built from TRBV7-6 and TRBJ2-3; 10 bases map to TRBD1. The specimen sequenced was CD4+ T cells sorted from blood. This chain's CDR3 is CASSIGTGGTDTQYF. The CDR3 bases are TGTGCCAGCAGCATAGGGACAGGGGGCACAGATACGCAGTATTTT.